This paragraph reports one TCR beta chain. No antigen is known for it. The data were produced by immunoSEQ multiplex PCR, yet TCRdb's version contains in-frame clones alone and is incomplete. This table has 1 million to 1.2 million clones, roughly 80% appearing once. This entry is derived from a study of shared clonotypes between healthy human individuals. Study-level information: Sampling drew on donors who were a couple of women and a few men aged 18 to 49.

J was trimmed by 12 bases and V by 7 bases; bases with no gene match: 12. The germline V gene has CDR1 MNHNS and CDR2 SASEGT. CDR3 size: 14 residues. Study-level findings and limits: Naive subsets generally had larger estimated richness than memory subsets. With four donors compared, about 5.2% of naive CD4 clonotypes were shared. Generation probability values for non-shared clonotypes were lower than those for clonotypes shared by all four donors.

The J gene is TRBJ1-4, the V gene TRBV6-1; 9 bases line up with TRBD1. Sequenced sample: memory CD4+ T cells from PBMCs. As for subset: CD45RA-negative fraction. The receptor's source is a man aged 18 to 30 in good health. Some clones in this sample may be carry-over from other donors' samples. The CDR3 loop is CASTADRGDQELFF. DNA for the CDR3: TGTGCCAGCACCGCCGACAGGGGGGATCAGGAACTGTTTTTT.